These 32 T cell receptor beta chains came from one sample sequenced in a study of PD-L1 blockade in urothelial cancer (TCRdb year 2017). The sample's time point, from its label and the paper: pretreatment peripheral blood. The library came from the immunoSEQ multiplex PCR assay. Entries here come from immuneACCESS through TCRdb and include only in-frame sequences with V and J called. Some clones fail to appear in such tables; in the studies checked, an unresolved V gene covers under half of the shortfall, and the cause of the remainder is unknown. This sample is represented by approximately 45,000 clones; approximately 78% of them were singletons. The top ten clones comprise approximately 1.7% of the sample. The starting material was PBMCs, obtained around atezolizumab (anti-PD-L1) treatment. Receptors were obtained from a man aged 50-59 years with urothelial cancer.

The rearrangement joins TRBV6-4 to TRBJ2-7; D possibly corresponds to TRBD2 (6 bases). V lost 0 bases and J lost 6, with 15 bases in between. The germline V gene encodes CDR1 MRHNA and CDR2 SNTAGT. This CDR3 has 15 amino acids. The CDR3 here is CASSDSRSGQSEQYV. CDR3 sequence (DNA): TGTGCCAGCAGTGACTCCCGGAGCGGGCAGTCCGAGCAGTACGTC.

This clone was seen a single time. V usage is TRBV19 and J usage is TRBJ2-1; a possible D gene is TRBD1 (6 bases). V was shortened by 3 bases and J by 2 bases, with 8 bases between the two germline ends. This CDR3 comprises 14 residues. Germline V gene sequence: CDR1 LNHDA, CDR2 SQIVND (reference sequence). CDR3 nucleotides: TGTGCCAGTAGTATCAGGGGCGCCTACAATGAGCAGTTCTTC. This sequence encodes CASSIRGAYNEQFF.

The chain recombines TRBV6-1 with TRBJ2-7; 10 bases fit TRBD1. The CDR3 sequence is 14 residues long. V gave up 10 bases and J gave up 6 bases; unmatched junction bases: 12. Germline loops: CDR1 MNHNS, CDR2 SASEGT. The CDR3 coding sequence is TGTGCCACGAATCCCGGGACAGGGGATAGCGAGCAGTACTTC. This codes for CATNPGTGDSEQYF.

This clone was counted between two and nine times. The chain carries TRBV2 and TRBJ2-2; D is possibly TRBD1 (5 bases). V was shortened by 7 bases and J by 6 bases, with 18 bases between the two germline ends. Germline CDR1 SNHLY, CDR2 FYNNEI. The CDR3 contains 15 residues. The CDR3 bases are TGTGCCAGCACCTTAGTCCCCGACAGTTCCGGGGAGCTGTTTTTT. It translates to CASTLVPDSSGELFF. The full variable domain, its missing parts supplied by reference TRBV2 and TRBJ2-2, is EPEVTQTPSHQVTQMGQEVILRCVPISNHLYFYWYRQILGQKVEFLVSFYNNEISEKSEIFDDQFSVERPDGSNFTLKIRSTKLEDSAMYFCASTLVPDSSGELFFGEGSRLTVL.

V is TRBV19 and J is TRBJ1-6, with D possibly TRBD1 on 6 matching bases. Germline-derived CDR1 and CDR2 are LNHDA and SQIVND (reference sequence). V lost 2 bases to trimming and J lost 7 bases, with 12 bases between them. CDR3 length: 15 amino acids. The CDR3 spells CASSIPTGTNSPLHF. CDR3 nucleotides: TGTGCCAGTAGTATACCTACAGGGACCAATTCACCCCTCCACTTT.

The table lists this clone with a few counts. The CDR3 sequence: CASSLGTGSRQYF. The CDR3 DNA sequence: TGCGCCAGCAGCTTGGGGACAGGATCTCGGCAGTACTTC. The rearrangement joins TRBV5-1 to TRBJ2-7; 7 bases align to TRBD1. The V and J ends lost 0 bases and 9 bases, in that order; junction bases with no gene match: 6. Germline CDR1 and CDR2: SGHRS and YFSETQ. The CDR3 runs 13 residues.

The chain has TRBV5-4 and TRBJ2-7, with TRBD2 as a possible D gene (6 bases). The CDR3 is made up of 14 amino acids. Germline CDR1 is SGHNT and CDR2 is YYREEE (reference sequence). Trimming removed 4 bases at V and 3 bases at J, with 14 bases between. CDR3 bases: TGTGCCAGCAGCGCCGGGACTCATTTCTACGAGCAGTACTTC. Protein: CASSAGTHFYEQYF.

This rearrangement joins TRBV25-1 to TRBJ1-2; possibly TRBD1 for D (6 bases). CDR3 length: 15 residues. The ends were cut back, 6 bases at V and 6 bases at J, with 20 bases in the middle. Germline lookup yields CDR1 MGHDK and CDR2 SYGVNS. The CDR3 coding sequence is TGTGCCAGCAGCGTAAATCGGGGGGCCCCGGATGGCTACACCTTC. Translated, it gives CASSVNRGAPDGYTF.

The chain employs TRBV10-2 and TRBJ1-1, with D maybe TRBD1 (5 bases). V lost 5 bases and J lost 3, with 13 bases in between. This CDR3 comprises 14 residues. The V gene's germline CDR1 is WSHSY and CDR2 SAAADI. CDR3 residues: CASSTTGVDTEAFF. The CDR3 nucleotides are TGCGCCAGCAGTACTACAGGCGTCGACACTGAAGCTTTCTTT.

V gene TRBV2 combines with J gene TRBJ1-5; maybe TRBD1 (5 bases). Germline-derived CDR1 and CDR2 are SNHLY and FYNNEI. This CDR3 contains 15 residues. V lost 7 bases and J lost 0, with 13 bases in between. The DNA for the CDR3 is TGTGCCAGCACCACAGGCCACAGTAGCAATCAGCCCCAGCATTTT. It specifies CASTTGHSSNQPQHF.

The chain combines TRBV5-4 with TRBJ2-3, with 7 bases matching TRBD2. The CDR3 covers 15 residues. Germline CDR1 reads SGHNT; CDR2 reads YYREEE (reference sequence). The J segment lost 6 bases and the V segment lost 0 bases, leaving 7 bases of the junction unmatched. The CDR3 region is CASSLEGLVADTQYF. The CDR3, as DNA: TGTGCCAGCAGCTTGGAAGGACTAGTAGCCGATACGCAGTATTTT.

This clone was seen just once. The chain has TRBV15 and TRBJ2-1, with D tentatively TRBD2 (5 bases). Germline V gives CDR1 LNHNV, CDR2 YYDKDF (reference sequence). The CDR3 is 16 amino acids. The V end was cut by 0 bases, the J end by 2 bases, with 11 bases between. The CDR3 region has the DNA TGTGCCACCAGCAGAGACCCCATCGGGACCTACAATGAGCAGTTCTTC. It specifies CATSRDPIGTYNEQFF.

The CDR3 region is CASSAPGVGRDSQETQYF. The CDR3 coding sequence is TGTGCCAGCAGTGCCCCAGGTGTAGGCCGGGACTCTCAAGAGACCCAGTACTTC. The chain has TRBV28 and TRBJ2-5, with D possibly matching TRBD2 (6 bases). CDR3 length equals 18 residues. V lost 5 bases and J 2 bases, leaving 24 bases between the germline ends. Germline CDR1 MDHEN, CDR2 SYDVKM.

The chain joins TRBV6-1 to TRBJ2-3; 9 nucleotides match TRBD1. Germline CDR1 and CDR2: MNHNS and SASEGT. V lost 3 bases, J lost 6 bases, and 4 bases stayed unmatched. The CDR3 extends over 14 amino acids. The DNA for the CDR3 is TGTGCCAGCAGTGAGGACAGGGGCAGGGATACGCAGTATTTT. This gives the protein CASSEDRGRDTQYF.

J is TRBJ1-1 and V is TRBV9, with 7 bases lining up with TRBD1. Per germline, CDR1 SGDLS and CDR2 YYNGEE. There are 14 residues in the CDR3. Losses at the gene ends were 4 bases for V and 2 bases for J; bases not matched to a gene: 5. DNA of the CDR3: TGTGCCAGCAGCCGCGGGGACAGTAACACTGAAGCTTTCTTT. Its protein product is CASSRGDSNTEAFF. Complete variable domain (other parts from reference TRBV9 and TRBJ1-1): DSGVTQTPKHLITATGQRVTLRCSPRSGDLSVYWYQQSLDQGLQFLIQYYNGEERAKGNILERFSAQQFPDLHSELNLSSLELGDSALYFCASSRGDSNTEAFFGQGTRLTVV.

This chain connects TRBV6-1 to TRBJ2-7; 7 bases agree with TRBD1. The germline V gene encodes CDR1 MNHNS and CDR2 SASEGT. The V segment lost 5 bases and the J segment 4 bases; nucleotides outside the gene matches: 2. CDR3 length: 12 residues. The CDR3 sequence is CASSSTGYEQYV. As DNA, the CDR3 is TGTGCCAGCAGTTCGACAGGGTACGAGCAGTACGTC.

J is TRBJ2-3 and V is TRBV6-5; the match to TRBD1 covers 11 bases. Germline CDR1 MNHEY, CDR2 SVGAGI. V gave up 4 bases and J gave up 7 bases; unmatched junction bases: 7. The CDR3 has 15 residues. The CDR3 bases are TGTGCCAGCAGTTCCGGGACAGGGGGAGGCCATACGCAGTATTTT. Protein sequence: CASSSGTGGGHTQYF.

The chain couples TRBV9 to TRBJ2-1; 8 bases agree with TRBD2. V gave up 0 bases and J gave up 1 base; unmatched junction bases: 3. The CDR3 has 16 residues. Germline V gives CDR1 SGDLS, CDR2 YYNGEE. CDR3 in amino acids: CASSVVSGSSYNEQFF. The CDR3 nucleotides read TGTGCCAGCAGCGTAGTGAGCGGGAGTTCCTACAATGAGCAGTTCTTC.

The chain uses TRBV19 and TRBJ2-3; D might be TRBD1 (5 bases). Germline values: CDR1 LNHDA, CDR2 SQIVND (reference sequence). Trimming took off 5 bases at V and 0 bases at J, with 12 bases between the two ends. The CDR3 has 15 residues. The DNA of the CDR3 is TGTGCCAGTAGTCAGGGCGGATCTAGCACAGATACGCAGTATTTT. It is translated as CASSQGGSSTDTQYF.

This clone appeared once. The V and J genes are TRBV19 and TRBJ1-5; no clear D. V was clipped by 5 bases and J by 5 bases, with 10 bases between them. The CDR3 covers 13 residues. CDR1 LNHDA and CDR2 SQIVND come from the germline V gene (reference sequence). CDR3 sequence (DNA): TGTGCCAGTAGTCGGACTAAAGATCAGCCCCAGCATTTT. It specifies CASSRTKDQPQHF.

The chain carries TRBV10-3 and TRBJ1-1; D remains ambiguous. Trimming stripped 7 bases from V and 1 base from J, with 13 bases between. The CDR3 consists of 14 residues. CDR1 ENHRY and CDR2 SYGVKD come from the germline V gene. The CDR3 bases are TGTGCCATCACGGAGAGCCAATCGAACACTGAAGCTTTCTTT. It codes for CAITESQSNTEAFF.

The chain uses TRBV10-3 and TRBJ1-2; TRBD1 agrees at 7 bases. J gave up 6 bases and V 4 bases, and 5 bases lay outside the gene matches. Germline V CDR1 and CDR2: ENHRY, SYGVKD. The CDR3 has 13 residues. The CDR3 spells CAISGQGLDGYTF. The CDR3 DNA reads TGTGCCATCAGTGGACAGGGACTCGATGGCTACACCTTC.

The rearrangement links TRBV6-1 to TRBJ2-2; the match to TRBD1 covers 7 bases. The J segment lost 5 bases and the V segment lost 6 bases, leaving 9 bases of the junction unmatched. The germline V gene has CDR1 MNHNS and CDR2 SASEGT. The CDR3 consists of 15 residues. CDR3 DNA sequence: TGTGCCAGCAGGGCTGGACAGGCCTTAACCGGGGAGCTGTTTTTT. Its protein product is CASRAGQALTGELFF.

The chain has TRBV13 and TRBJ1-2; 7 nucleotides line up with TRBD1. CDR1 and CDR2 from the germline V gene are PRHDT and FYEKMQ (reference sequence). The junction had 14 bases not matched to a gene; V was cut back by 5 bases and J by 8 bases. The CDR3 totals 15 residues. In DNA form, the CDR3 reads TGTGCCAGCAGCGCCGGGACAGCCGTACTTTTGGGCTACACCTTC. It codes for CASSAGTAVLLGYTF.

The chain joins TRBV18 to TRBJ1-1; D is unresolved. V was trimmed by 1 base and J by 1 base, leaving 7 bases between them. This CDR3 contains 14 residues. Germline assignment: CDR1 KGHSH and CDR2 LQKENI. The DNA of the CDR3 is TGTGCCAGCTCACCACTAGCAGAGAACACTGAAGCTTTCTTT. Translated: CASSPLAENTEAFF.

The genes are TRBV10-2 and TRBJ1-1, with D hard to call. This CDR3 spans 13 amino acids. V lost 6 bases and J lost 5, with 13 bases in between. Germline values: CDR1 WSHSY, CDR2 SAAADI. The CDR3 loop is CASRTRGGTEAFF. The DNA for the CDR3 is TGCGCCAGCAGGACACGAGGAGGAACTGAAGCTTTCTTT.

The V and J genes are TRBV10-2 and TRBJ2-7; D might be TRBD2 (5 bases). Trimming pared 2 bases from V and 0 bases from J, leaving 14 bases between. The CDR3 has 16 amino acids. Germline V lookup: CDR1 WSHSY, CDR2 SAAADI. CDR3 loop: CASSEPRDRGSYEQYF. CDR3 DNA: TGCGCCAGCAGTGAGCCGAGGGATCGTGGCTCCTACGAGCAGTACTTC.

The CDR3 DNA sequence: TGTGCCTGGAGTATACCCGGGACAGGGGTTTGTCCCCAGCATTTT. It codes for CAWSIPGTGVCPQHF. The V gene is TRBV30, the J gene TRBJ1-5, with 10 positions matching TRBD1. In germline, CDR1 is GTSNPN, CDR2 SVGIG (reference sequence). This CDR3 comprises 15 residues. J lost 10 bases, V lost 2 bases, and 11 bases had no gene match.

This chain links TRBV5-1 with TRBJ1-1, with 12 bases matching TRBD1. The CDR3 extends over 14 amino acids. Germline V gene sequence: CDR1 SGHRS, CDR2 YFSETQ. After removal of 3 bases from V and 5 bases from J, the junction contained 2 bases not matched to a gene. The CDR3 region has the DNA TGCGCCAGCAGCTGGGGACAGGGGGCAACTGAAGCTTTCTTT. This sequence encodes CASSWGQGATEAFF.

V gene TRBV19 combines with J gene TRBJ1-2; the match to TRBD1 covers 8 bases. V was clipped by 7 bases and J by 4 bases; unmatched bases: 14. Germline CDR1 and CDR2: LNHDA and SQIVND (reference sequence). The CDR3 extends over 16 amino acids. CDR3 in DNA: TGTGCCAGTACCCCCACCCGACAGGGGTCATCCTATGGCTACACCTTC. The encoded protein is CASTPTRQGSSYGYTF.

This chain uses TRBV6-1 with TRBJ1-5; a weak D match, TRBD1 (5 bases). Trimming removed 2 bases from V and 5 bases from J, with 10 bases in between. Looked up from germline, CDR1 is MNHNS and CDR2 is SASEGT. This CDR3 comprises 14 residues. The CDR3 DNA is TGTGCCAGCAGTGAACTTACAGGCCATCAGCCCCAGCATTTT. Translated: CASSELTGHQPQHF.

The chain recombines TRBV19 with TRBJ2-7, with 8 bases identical to TRBD2. This CDR3 region has 14 residues. After removal of 4 bases from V and 3 bases from J, the junction contained 5 bases not matched to a gene. Germline values: CDR1 LNHDA, CDR2 SQIVND (reference sequence). The CDR3 sequence is CASSRAGDHYEQYF. In nucleotides, the CDR3 is TGTGCCAGTAGTAGAGCGGGAGACCACTACGAGCAGTACTTC.